Below are 23 T cell receptor beta chains sequenced from a single sample in a study of early T cells in non-severe SARS-CoV-2 infection. TCRdb re-analysed the 5' RACE reads in MiXCR, keeping a single row per CDR3 protein. The sample records approximately 70,000 distinct CDR3 sequences, more than 9.5% being singletons. Sequencing used whole blood, obtained at baseline. Every receptor here comes from an adult who was a healthcare worker with PCR-confirmed SARS-CoV-2 infection or an uninfected control (not recorded which).

The chain is built from TRBV12-3 or TRBV12-4 and TRBJ2-1; 12 positions agree with TRBD2. The J segment lost 6 bases and the V segment lost 4 bases, leaving 4 bases of the junction unmatched. The CDR3 has 15 amino acids. The CDR3 DNA is TGTGCCAGCAGTTCCCCTAGCGGGGGGGCCAATGAGCAGTTCTTC. As protein: CASSSPSGGANEQFF.

This clonotype was seen at least ten times. The gene calls are TRBV20-1 and TRBJ2-5; 10 bases line up with TRBD1. The germline V gene has CDR1 DFQATT and CDR2 SNEGSKA (reference sequence). The CDR3 is made up of 15 amino acids. V shed 7 bases and J 1 base; nucleotides not matched to a gene: 9. In DNA, the CDR3 is TGCAGTGTTTCCCCCGGGACAGGGGTCCAAGAGACCCAGTACTTC. This translates into CSVSPGTGVQETQYF.

This clonotype was detected a few times. CDR3 DNA: TGTGCCAGCAGTTTAACAGGGGAGACTGAAGCTTTCTTT. The encoded protein is CASSLTGETEAFF. The chain is built from TRBV12-3 or TRBV12-4 and TRBJ1-1; 7 bases fit TRBD1. The CDR3 is 13 residues long. V gave up 2 bases and J gave up 5 bases; unmatched junction bases: 2.

This clonotype has a count of ten or more. The chain joins TRBV11-3 to TRBJ2-7; 9 bases fit TRBD1. The CDR3 extends over 14 amino acids. The trim removed 2 bases at V and 7 bases at J, leaving 6 bases unmatched. CDR1 is SGHNT and CDR2 is YENEEA in the germline V gene. CDR3 sequence (DNA): TGTGCCAGCAGCTTAAGGGACAGGGCGAGGGAGCAGTACTTC. This codes for CASSLRDRAREQYF.

This clonotype came up a few times. The chain has TRBV5-1 and TRBJ1-2, with no clear D. Germline lookup yields CDR1 SGHRS and CDR2 YFSETQ. CDR3 length: 13 amino acids. Deletions cut 4 bases from V and 8 bases from J, with 15 bases between. The CDR3 spells CASSRTTWEGYTF. The CDR3 DNA reads as TGCGCCAGCAGCCGCACCACGTGGGAAGGCTACACCTTC.

This clonotype was seen only a few times. The CDR3 region is CASSEKTDQEKLFF. Written as DNA, the CDR3 is TGTGCCAGCAGTGAAAAGACAGATCAGGAAAAACTGTTTTTT. The chain joins TRBV2 to TRBJ1-4; D is perhaps TRBD1 (5 bases). This CDR3 has 14 amino acids. CDR1 is SNHLY and CDR2 is FYNNEI in the germline V gene. V was pared by 2 bases and J by 8 bases, with 12 bases between. The full variable domain, in which reference TRBV2 and TRBJ1-4 provide the parts outside the CDR3, is EPEVTQTPSHQVTQMGQEVILRCVPISNHLYFYWYRQILGQKVEFLVSFYNNEISEKSEIFDDQFSVERPDGSNFTLKIRSTKLEDSAMYFCASSEKTDQEKLFFGSGTQLSVL.

This chain joins TRBV7-3 and TRBJ1-1; the D gene is possibly TRBD1 (5 bases). Germline V CDR1 and CDR2: SGHTA, FQGTGA. The CDR3 extends over 14 amino acids. The ends were cut back, 4 bases at V and 2 bases at J, with 11 bases in the middle. CDR3 in DNA: TGTGCCAGCAGCTCGCAAGGGGTCAACACTGAAGCTTTCTTT. Translation gives CASSSQGVNTEAFF.

The rearrangement links TRBV4-1 to TRBJ2-1; perhaps TRBD2 as D (6 bases). The CDR3 runs 13 residues. CDR1 and CDR2 (germline): MGHRA, YSYEKL. Trimming pared 3 bases from V and 10 bases from J, leaving 13 bases between. CDR3 coding DNA: TGCGCCAGCAGCCACGAAGAAGGGAGGGAGCAGTTCTTC. This gives the protein CASSHEEGREQFF.

A note on this clonotype: Being one base from a much bigger clone, this may be a read error. The V and J genes are TRBV18 and TRBJ2-3; D is unclear. CDR3 size: 12 residues. Per germline, CDR1 KGHSH and CDR2 LQKENI. The CDR3 region is CASSPPNQGLCF. CDR3 DNA: TGTGCCAGCTCACCACCGAACCAAGGTCTGTGTTTT.

This clonotype was detected ten times or more. As DNA, the CDR3 is TGTGCCAGCAGCTTAGGACCGCCGCTTAGCCAAGAGACCCAGTACTTC. Translating gives CASSLGPPLSQETQYF. This sequence joins TRBV7-8 and TRBJ2-5; D gene unclear. This CDR3 is 16 amino acids long. V was trimmed by 1 base and J by 1 base, leaving 13 bases between them. The V gene's germline CDR1 is SGHVS and CDR2 FQNEAQ.

The chain recombines TRBV14 with TRBJ1-1; D is uncertain. The V end was cut by 4 bases, the J end by 5 bases, with 20 bases between. This CDR3 contains 16 residues. Germline V lookup: CDR1 SGHDN, CDR2 FVKESK. CDR3 in amino acids: CASSRVQWRRRTEAFF. DNA of the CDR3: TGTGCCAGCAGCCGGGTACAGTGGCGAAGGAGGACTGAAGCTTTCTTT.

This clonotype was seen only a few times. V gene TRBV5-1 combines with J gene TRBJ2-2; D is undetermined. CDR3 size: 14 residues. Between the trimmed V and J ends, which lost 1 base and 5 bases, there was a span of 9 bases. The germline V gene has CDR1 SGHRS and CDR2 YFSETQ. DNA for the CDR3: TGCGCCAGCAGCTTGAACTCTCTGACCGGGGAGCTGTTTTTT. Protein product: CASSLNSLTGELFF.

This clonotype has just a few counts. The chain employs TRBV27 and TRBJ2-3; 12 bases agree with TRBD2. In germline, CDR1 is MNHEY, CDR2 SMNVEV (reference sequence). V trimming: 5 bases; J trimming: 0 bases; junction bases outside the gene matches: 6. This CDR3 region has 17 residues. CDR3 protein: CASSITSGRTSTDTQYF. The CDR3, as DNA: TGTGCCAGCAGTATAACTAGCGGGAGGACCAGCACAGATACGCAGTATTTT.

Ten or more counts support this clonotype. V gene TRBV12-3 or TRBV12-4 combines with J gene TRBJ2-7, with 8 bases that match TRBD1. The CDR3 has 13 residues. J gave up 7 bases and V 6 bases, and 8 bases lay outside the gene matches. The CDR3 spells CASRPGQGTEQYF. The CDR3 nucleotides read TGTGCCAGCAGACCCGGACAGGGTACAGAGCAGTACTTC.

This clonotype has only a few counts. The chain combines TRBV5-1 with TRBJ1-1; D unclear. The V gene lost 0 bases and the J gene lost 0 bases, with 12 bases spanning the gap. The CDR3 is 16 amino acids. CDR1 and CDR2 (germline): SGHRS, YFSETQ. The CDR3 DNA reads TGCGCCAGCAGCTTGGTTGCTGACACGCTGAACACTGAAGCTTTCTTT. This translates into CASSLVADTLNTEAFF.

CDR3 in amino acids: CSILAGALPEQYF. The CDR3, as DNA: TGCAGTATTCTAGCGGGGGCATTACCCGAGCAGTACTTC. V usage is TRBV20-1 and J usage is TRBJ2-7; 10 bases match TRBD2. V trimming: 8 bases; J trimming: 6 bases; junction bases outside the gene matches: 10. The CDR3 runs 13 residues. Germline CDR1 DFQATT, CDR2 SNEGSKA (reference sequence).

At least ten counts were recorded for this clonotype. The J gene is TRBJ2-7, the V gene TRBV28, with 9 bases fitting TRBD1. CDR1 and CDR2 from the germline V gene are MDHEN and SYDVKM. CDR3 length equals 12 residues. V shed 3 bases, J shed 6 bases, and the junction held 0 bases outside the gene matches. CDR3 sequence (DNA): TGTGCCAGCAGTTTGACAGGGGGCGAGCAGTACTTC. As protein: CASSLTGGEQYF.

This clonotype has only a few counts. The chain couples TRBV6-1 to TRBJ1-1; the match to TRBD1 covers 7 bases. V was clipped by 5 bases and J by 5 bases; unmatched bases: 2. This CDR3 spans 12 amino acids. Germline CDR1 and CDR2: MNHNS and SASEGT. As DNA, the CDR3 is TGTGCCAGCAGTCGACAGGGAACTGAAGCTTTCTTT. It is translated as CASSRQGTEAFF.

The chain uses TRBV5-1 and TRBJ2-1; TRBD2 is a possible D gene (6 bases). With 4 bases removed from V and 2 bases from J, the gap between germline ends came to 16 bases. Germline CDR1 reads SGHRS; CDR2 reads YFSETQ. The CDR3 contains 16 residues. The CDR3 here is CASSIGGFVTYNEQFF. As DNA, the CDR3 is TGCGCCAGCAGCATTGGGGGGTTTGTGACCTACAATGAGCAGTTCTTC.

The chain carries TRBV29-1 and TRBJ1-1; D gene unclear. Germline V gene data show CDR1 as SQVTM and CDR2 as ANQGSEA. The V end lost 6 bases, the J end lost 1 base, and 9 bases lay between the germline ends. The CDR3 is 12 residues long. The CDR3 nucleotides are TGCAGCGTGAGAAGATCGAACACTGAAGCTTTCTTT. This codes for CSVRRSNTEAFF.

In this sample, this clonotype turned up many times. Here the CDR3 reads CSASRHRVGSNQPQHF. CDR3 sequence (DNA): TGCAGTGCTAGTCGGCACCGGGTTGGTAGCAATCAGCCCCAGCATTTT. The chain has TRBV20-1 and TRBJ1-5; D ambiguous. Germline V gives CDR1 DFQATT, CDR2 SNEGSKA (reference sequence). Trimming cost V 3 bases and J 0 bases, with 15 bases left between them. The CDR3 has 16 amino acids.

CDR3 nucleotides: TGTGCCAGCAGCCAACCCCCCTGGACAGGCTATGGCTACACCTTC. Translated, it gives CASSQPPWTGYGYTF. The chain recombines TRBV3-1 with TRBJ1-2; 7 bases match TRBD1. The CDR3 has 15 residues. Trimming removed 2 bases from V and 4 bases from J; junction bases left unmatched: 7. CDR1 LGHDT and CDR2 YNNKEL come from the germline V gene (reference sequence).

The table lists this clonotype with many counts. The V call is TRBV5-1, the J call TRBJ2-6; no clear D. There are 15 residues in the CDR3. Trimming shortened V by 5 bases and J by 4 bases, and 13 bases separated the two germline ends. The germline V gene encodes CDR1 SGHRS and CDR2 YFSETQ. The CDR3 is CASRTSVGGANVLTF. The CDR3 DNA follows: TGCGCCAGCAGAACCTCCGTTGGAGGGGCCAACGTCCTGACTTTC.